These 4 T cell receptor beta chains came from one sample sequenced in a study of CXCR4 blockade with PD-1 therapy in pancreatic cancer. The data were produced by immunoSEQ multiplex PCR, yet TCRdb's version contains in-frame clones alone and is incomplete. The sample contains about 5,200 clones, 45% to 60% of which appear only once. Sequencing used tumor tissue. The receptor source for this set is a human donor with pancreatic ductal adenocarcinoma.

This clone was counted once. This sequence joins TRBV18 and TRBJ2-3; D is unclear. V was pared by 3 bases and J by 1 base, with 2 bases between. Germline V gene sequence: CDR1 KGHSH, CDR2 LQKENI. CDR3 length: 12 amino acids. CDR3 in DNA: TGTGCCAGCTCACCGGGCACAGATACGCAGTATTTT. Protein sequence: CASSPGTDTQYF.

The genes are TRBV18 and TRBJ2-3; 11 positions match TRBD2. Germline values: CDR1 KGHSH, CDR2 LQKENI. With V trimmed by 1 base and J by 2 bases, 14 bases remained unmatched. CDR3 length: 20 residues. This CDR3 is CASSPLQQGVTSGTTDTQYF. In DNA, the CDR3 is TGTGCCAGCTCACCACTTCAACAGGGAGTGACTAGCGGGACCACAGATACGCAGTATTTT.

CDR3 sequence (DNA): TGCAGCGTTGCCCGGGACAGAACAGATACGCAGTATTTT. The encoded protein is CSVARDRTDTQYF. The chain carries TRBV29-1 and TRBJ2-3; 7 positions match TRBD1. Germline V gene sequence: CDR1 SQVTM, CDR2 ANQGSEA. Trimming removed 4 bases from V and 3 bases from J; junction bases left unmatched: 4. The CDR3 totals 13 residues.

This clone was detected only once. The chain carries TRBV19 and TRBJ1-2; D not resolved. V lost 7 bases to trimming and J lost 2 bases, with 14 bases between them. The CDR3 spans 14 residues. CDR1 is LNHDA and CDR2 is SQIVND in the germline V gene (reference sequence). Here the CDR3 reads CASTPGPWNYGYTF. Written as DNA, the CDR3 is TGTGCCAGTACCCCTGGGCCCTGGAACTATGGCTACACCTTC.